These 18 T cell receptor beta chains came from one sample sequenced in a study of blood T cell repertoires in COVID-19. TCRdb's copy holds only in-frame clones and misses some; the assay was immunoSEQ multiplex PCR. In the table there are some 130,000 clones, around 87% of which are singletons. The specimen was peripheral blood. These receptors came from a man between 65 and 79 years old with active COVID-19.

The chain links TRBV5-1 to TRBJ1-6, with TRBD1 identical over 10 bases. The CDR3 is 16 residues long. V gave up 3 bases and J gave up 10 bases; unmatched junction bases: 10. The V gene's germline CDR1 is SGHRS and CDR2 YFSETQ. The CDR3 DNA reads TGCGCCAGCAGCTCTGGGACAGGGGCTCAGGAGTCACCCCTCCACTTT. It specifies CASSSGTGAQESPLHF.

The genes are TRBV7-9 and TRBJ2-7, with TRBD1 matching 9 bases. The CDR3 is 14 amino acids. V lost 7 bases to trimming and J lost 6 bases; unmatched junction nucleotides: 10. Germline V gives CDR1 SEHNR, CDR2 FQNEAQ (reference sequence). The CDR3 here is CASTPGQGAAEQYF. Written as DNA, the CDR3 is TGTGCCAGCACACCGGGACAGGGCGCAGCCGAGCAGTACTTC.

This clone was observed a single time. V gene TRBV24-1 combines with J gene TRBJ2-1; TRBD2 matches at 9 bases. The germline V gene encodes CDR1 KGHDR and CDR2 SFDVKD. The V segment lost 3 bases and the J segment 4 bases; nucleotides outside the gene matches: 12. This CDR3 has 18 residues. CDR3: CATSDPRGSGSSYNEQFF. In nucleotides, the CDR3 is TGTGCCACCAGTGATCCTCGGGGTAGCGGGAGCTCATACAATGAGCAGTTCTTC.

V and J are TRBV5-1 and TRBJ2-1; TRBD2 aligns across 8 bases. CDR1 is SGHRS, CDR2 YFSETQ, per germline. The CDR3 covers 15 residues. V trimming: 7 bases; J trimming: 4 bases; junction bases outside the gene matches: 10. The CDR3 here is CASSQGIAGYNEQFF. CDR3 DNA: TGCGCCAGCTCCCAGGGGATAGCGGGGTACAATGAGCAGTTCTTC.

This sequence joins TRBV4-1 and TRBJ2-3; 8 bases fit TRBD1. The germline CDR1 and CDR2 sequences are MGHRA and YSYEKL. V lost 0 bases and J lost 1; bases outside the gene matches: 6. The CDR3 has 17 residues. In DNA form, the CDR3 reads TGCGCCAGCAGCCAAGAGAGGGACAGGCCACGCACAGATACGCAGTATTTT. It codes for CASSQERDRPRTDTQYF.

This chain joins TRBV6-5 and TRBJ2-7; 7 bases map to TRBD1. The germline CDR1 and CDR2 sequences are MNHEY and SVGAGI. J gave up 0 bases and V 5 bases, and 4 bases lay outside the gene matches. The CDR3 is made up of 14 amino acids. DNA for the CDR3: TGTGCCAGCAGTCCCGACAGGGACTCCTACGAGCAGTACTTC. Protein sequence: CASSPDRDSYEQYF.

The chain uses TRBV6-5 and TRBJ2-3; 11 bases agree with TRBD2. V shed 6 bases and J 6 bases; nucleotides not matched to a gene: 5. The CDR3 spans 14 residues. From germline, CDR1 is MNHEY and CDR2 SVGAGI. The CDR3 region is CASRDSGRGDTQYF. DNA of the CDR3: TGTGCCAGCAGGGATAGCGGGAGGGGGGATACGCAGTATTTT.

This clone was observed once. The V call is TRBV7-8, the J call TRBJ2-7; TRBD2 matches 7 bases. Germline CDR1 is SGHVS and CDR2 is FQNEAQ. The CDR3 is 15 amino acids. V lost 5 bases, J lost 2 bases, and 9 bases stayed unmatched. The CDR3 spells CASSPRPGTTYEQYF. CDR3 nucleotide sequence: TGTGCCAGCAGCCCACGGCCAGGGACTACCTACGAGCAGTACTTC.

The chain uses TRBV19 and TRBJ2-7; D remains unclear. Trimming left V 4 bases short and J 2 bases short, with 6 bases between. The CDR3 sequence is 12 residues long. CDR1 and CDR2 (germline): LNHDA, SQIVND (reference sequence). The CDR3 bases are TGTGCCAGTAGTAATCTACCCTACGAGCAGTACTTC. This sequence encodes CASSNLPYEQYF.

CDR3 bases: TGTGCCACCAGTGATTTCGACACCGGGGAGCTGTTTTTT. The encoded protein is CATSDFDTGELFF. The genes are TRBV24-1 and TRBJ2-2; D remains unclear. Between the trimmed V and J ends, which lost 1 base and 3 bases, there was a span of 2 bases. CDR3 size: 13 residues. The germline CDR1 and CDR2 sequences are KGHDR and SFDVKD.

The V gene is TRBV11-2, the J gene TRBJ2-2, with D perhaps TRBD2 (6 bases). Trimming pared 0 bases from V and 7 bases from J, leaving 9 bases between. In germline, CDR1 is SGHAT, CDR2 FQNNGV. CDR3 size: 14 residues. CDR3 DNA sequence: TGTGCCAGCAGCTTAGAGCGGGAAGGCGGGGAGCTGTTTTTT. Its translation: CASSLEREGGELFF.

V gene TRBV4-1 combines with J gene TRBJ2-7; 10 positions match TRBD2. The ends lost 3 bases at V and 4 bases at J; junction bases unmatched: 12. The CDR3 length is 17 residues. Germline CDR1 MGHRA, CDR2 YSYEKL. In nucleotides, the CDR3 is TGCGCCAGCAGCCATGGCCCCCAAGCGGGAGGGCTATACGAGCAGTACTTC. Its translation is CASSHGPQAGGLYEQYF.

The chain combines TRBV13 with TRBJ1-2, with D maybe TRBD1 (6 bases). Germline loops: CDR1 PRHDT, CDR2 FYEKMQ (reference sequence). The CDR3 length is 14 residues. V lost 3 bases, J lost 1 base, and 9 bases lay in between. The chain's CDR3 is CASSFRTDNYGYTF. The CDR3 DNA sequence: TGTGCCAGCAGCTTCCGGACAGATAACTATGGCTACACCTTC.

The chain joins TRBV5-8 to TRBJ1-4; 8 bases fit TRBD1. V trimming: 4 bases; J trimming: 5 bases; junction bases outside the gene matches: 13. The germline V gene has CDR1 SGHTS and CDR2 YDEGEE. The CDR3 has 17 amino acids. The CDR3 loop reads CASSHFAGRGLNEKLFF. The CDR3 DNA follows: TGTGCCAGCAGCCACTTCGCGGGCAGGGGGCTCAATGAAAAACTGTTTTTT. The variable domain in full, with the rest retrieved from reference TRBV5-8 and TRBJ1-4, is EAGVTQSPTHLIKTRGQQATLRCSPISGHTSVYWYQQALGLGLQFLLWYDEGEERNRGNFPPRFSGRQFPNYSSELNVNALELEDSALYLCASSHFAGRGLNEKLFFGSGTQLSVL.

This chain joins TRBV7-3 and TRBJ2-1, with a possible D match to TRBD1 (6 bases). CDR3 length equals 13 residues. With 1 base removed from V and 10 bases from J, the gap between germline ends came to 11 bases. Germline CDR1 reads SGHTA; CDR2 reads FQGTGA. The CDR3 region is CASSLIVGGEQFF. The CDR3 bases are TGTGCCAGCAGCTTAATTGTTGGGGGCGAGCAGTTCTTC.

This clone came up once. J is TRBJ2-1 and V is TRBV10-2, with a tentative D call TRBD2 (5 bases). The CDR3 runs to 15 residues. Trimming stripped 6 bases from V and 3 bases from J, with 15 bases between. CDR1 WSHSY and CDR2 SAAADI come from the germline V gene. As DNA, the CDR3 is TGCGCCAGCAGAACCGGGCCGGGATACTACAATGAGCAGTTCTTC. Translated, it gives CASRTGPGYYNEQFF.

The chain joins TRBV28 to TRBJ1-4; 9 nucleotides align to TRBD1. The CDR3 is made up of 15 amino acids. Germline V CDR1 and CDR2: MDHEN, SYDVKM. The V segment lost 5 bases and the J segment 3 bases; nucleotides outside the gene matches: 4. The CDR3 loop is CASSQTGGPNEKLFF. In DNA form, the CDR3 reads TGTGCCAGCAGTCAAACAGGGGGCCCTAATGAAAAACTGTTTTTT.

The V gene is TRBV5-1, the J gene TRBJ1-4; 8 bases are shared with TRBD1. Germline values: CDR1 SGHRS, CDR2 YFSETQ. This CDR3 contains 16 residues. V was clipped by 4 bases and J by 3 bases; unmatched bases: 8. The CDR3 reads CASSQDRVGANEKLFF. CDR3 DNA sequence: TGCGCCAGCAGCCAGGACAGGGTTGGTGCTAATGAAAAACTGTTTTTT.